This T cell receptor (beta chain) comes out of a study of spatial heterogeneity in lung cancer. Overall study: Detected beta-chain sequences consistently exceeded alpha-chain sequences. Across the raw uncorrected reads, a unique TCR and UMI combination was observed, on average, more than ten times. Study-level findings and limits: Resection saw ubiquitous expanded tumor TCRs appear in blood more than follow-up did.

Specified time point: sample taken at primary tumor resection. Frozen PBMC, nontumor lung or tumor provided whole RNA, which was sequenced unsorted. The 55 to 90 donors had untreated early-stage non-small cell lung cancer. TCRdb processed the 5' RACE reads anew with MiXCR; each CDR3 protein has one entry. The sample comprises 85,000 to 100,000 distinct CDR3 sequences, about an eighth of which are singletons, and roughly 39% rests with the top ten. This clonotype was seen only a few times. Its antigen remains unidentified. Germline CDR1 and CDR2: GTSNPN and SVGIG (reference sequence). The CDR3 length is 12 residues. Trimming took 4 bases from V and 4 from J, leaving 10 bases between them.

Specimen: PBMCs, collected at surgery. The clonotype was recovered from a male donor with early-stage non-small cell lung cancer. This sequence joins TRBV30 and TRBJ2-5; the D gene could be TRBD1 or TRBD2 (6 bases each). This chain's CDR3 is CAWKRGAETQYF. CDR3 coding DNA: TGTGCCTGGAAGAGGGGGGCAGAGACCCAGTACTTC.